Each of the 20 T cell receptor beta chains below was sequenced from the same sample in a study of Ad26.COV2.S vaccination and SARS-CoV-2 variants. Regarding treatment: some 20 received Ad26.COV2.S at low or high dose, single or two shots; about 5 received placebo; per-sample allocation not given. Sampling happened 63 days after the first vaccine or placebo injection. Repertoires were generated with immunoSEQ multiplex PCR, while TCRdb's copy carries only in-frame clones and drops some. The sample contains about 320,000 clones, more than 70% of which appear only once. The source material was peripheral blood, sampled in a trial of Ad26.COV2.S vaccine versus placebo. These receptors were taken from a person between 18 and 60 years old who received the Ad26.COV2.S COVID-19 vaccine or a placebo.

This clone has a handful of counts. The rearrangement uses TRBV7-9 and TRBJ1-4; D is unresolved. CDR1 and CDR2 from the germline V gene are SEHNR and FQNEAQ (reference sequence). Trimming removed 6 bases at V and 0 bases at J, with 11 bases between. CDR3 length: 15 amino acids. CDR3 loop: CASSSRTATNEKLFF. In DNA, the CDR3 is TGTGCCAGCAGTTCTAGGACCGCAACTAATGAAAAACTGTTTTTT.

CDR3 sequence reads: CSAGGDYGYTF. The CDR3, as DNA: TGCAGCGCCGGGGGGGATTATGGCTACACCTTC. This rearrangement joins TRBV20-1 to TRBJ1-2; the D gene is possibly TRBD1 (5 bases). The CDR3 totals 11 residues. Looked up from germline, CDR1 is DFQATT and CDR2 is SNEGSKA (reference sequence).

The V call is TRBV11-3, the J call TRBJ2-5; TRBD2 matches 10 bases. This CDR3 has 18 residues. Trimming took 1 base from V and 5 from J; bases not matched to a gene: 13. Germline CDR1 SGHNT, CDR2 YENEEA. CDR3 residues: CASSLGGAGTSDVETQYF. The CDR3 DNA reads as TGTGCCAGCAGCTTAGGAGGAGCCGGGACTAGCGATGTGGAGACCCAGTACTTC.

The chain combines TRBV7-2 with TRBJ2-1, with 8 bases identical to TRBD2. This CDR3 spans 17 amino acids. Per germline, CDR1 SGHTA and CDR2 FQGNSA. Unmatched junction bases numbered 9, after V lost 2 bases and J lost 3 bases. CDR3 loop: CASSLYVGGGIYNEQFF. CDR3 in DNA: TGTGCCAGCAGCTTATACGTTGGCGGGGGGATCTACAATGAGCAGTTCTTC.

The J gene is TRBJ2-3, the V gene TRBV4-3; unclear D gene. V gave up 0 bases and J gave up 4 bases, with 8 bases separating them. Germline V gene sequence: CDR1 LGHNA, CDR2 YSLEER. The CDR3 runs 14 residues. The CDR3, as DNA: TGCGCCAGCAGCCAAGATCGGGCTTCAGATACGCAGTATTTT. This translates into CASSQDRASDTQYF.

CDR3 region: CASSLEFGDYNEQFF. CDR3 DNA sequence: TGCGCCAGCAGCTTGGAATTCGGGGACTACAATGAGCAGTTCTTC. V is TRBV5-1 and J is TRBJ2-1; TRBD2 is a possible D gene (5 bases). Germline CDR1 reads SGHRS; CDR2 reads YFSETQ. CDR3 length: 15 residues. Trimming pared 0 bases from V and 3 bases from J, leaving 10 bases between.

J is TRBJ1-2 and V is TRBV6-5; D not certain. CDR3 size: 12 residues. Trimming pared 6 bases from V and 1 base from J, leaving 6 bases between. Germline V lookup: CDR1 MNHEY, CDR2 SVGAGI. The CDR3 bases are TGTGCCAGCAGCAACAATAACTATGGCTACACCTTC. It translates to CASSNNNYGYTF.

The chain joins TRBV2 to TRBJ1-5; 7 bases align to TRBD1. The germline CDR1 and CDR2 sequences are SNHLY and FYNNEI. V was clipped by 7 bases and J by 1 base; unmatched bases: 13. This CDR3 has 17 amino acids. The CDR3 DNA reads TGTGCCAGCACCAGGGACAGCTTCACTGGCAGCAATCAGCCCCAGCATTTT. Translating it yields CASTRDSFTGSNQPQHF.

This chain's CDR3 is CASKIENYGYTF. In DNA, the CDR3 is TGTGCCAGCAAGATAGAGAACTATGGCTACACCTTC. The chain combines TRBV2 with TRBJ1-2; D is unclear. V dropped 7 bases and J dropped 2 bases, with 8 bases sitting between them. From germline, CDR1 is SNHLY and CDR2 FYNNEI. The CDR3 has 12 residues.

The genes are TRBV5-1 and TRBJ1-2; 7 positions match TRBD1. The V gene end was trimmed by 6 bases and the J gene end by 2 bases; junction bases not matched to a gene: 10. CDR1 and CDR2 from the germline V gene are SGHRS and YFSETQ. The CDR3 length is 15 residues. CDR3 bases: TGCGCCAGCACAAGGGGAGGGGGCGAAAACTATGGCTACACCTTC. This translates into CASTRGGGENYGYTF.

This chain joins TRBV3-1 (or the pseudogene TRBV3-2) and TRBJ1-1, with D uncertain. Germline loops: CDR1 LGHDT, CDR2 YNNKEL (reference sequence). V was shortened by 1 base and J by 6 bases, with 18 bases between the two germline ends. This CDR3 contains 16 residues. For the CDR3, the DNA is TGTGCCAGCAGCCAAGTAGGCACCGCCTTAGCGTCTGAAGCTTTCTTT. This gives the protein CASSQVGTALASEAFF.

This sequence joins TRBV11-2 and TRBJ2-3; 11 positions agree with TRBD2. Per germline, CDR1 SGHAT and CDR2 FQNNGV. Germline trimming cut 5 bases from V and 5 bases from J; bases unmatched to any gene: 6. This CDR3 has 15 residues. The CDR3 DNA follows: TGTGCCAGCAGCCACTTAGCGGGGGGGAGAGATACGCAGTATTTT. It codes for CASSHLAGGRDTQYF. Full variable domain (outside the CDR3, taken from reference TRBV11-2 and TRBJ2-3): EAGVAQSPRYKIIEKRQSVAFWCNPISGHATLYWYQQILGQGPKLLIQFQNNGVVDDSQLPKDRFSAERLKGVDSTLKIQPAKLEDSAVYLCASSHLAGGRDTQYFGPGTRLTVL.

The gene calls are TRBV27 and TRBJ1-4; tentative D call: TRBD1 (5 bases). V was trimmed by 6 bases and J by 10 bases, leaving 18 bases between them. This CDR3 has 14 residues. Looked up from germline, CDR1 is MNHEY and CDR2 is SMNVEV (reference sequence). As DNA, the CDR3 is TGTGCCAGCAGGCCCGGGACTGGCGTAGGAAAACTGTTTTTT. Protein product: CASRPGTGVGKLFF.

The chain couples TRBV7-9 to TRBJ2-3; a weak D match, TRBD1 (5 bases). Germline loops: CDR1 SEHNR, CDR2 FQNEAQ (reference sequence). The germline V and J ends were trimmed by 8 bases and 6 bases, with 9 bases remaining between them. The CDR3 has 11 residues. The CDR3 coding sequence is TGTGCCAGCTACAAGGGGGATACGCAGTATTTT. Amino acids: CASYKGDTQYF.

CDR3 sequence: CATSDRGTDTQYF. The CDR3 DNA reads as TGTGCCACCAGTGACAGGGGCACAGATACGCAGTATTTT. The chain has TRBV24-1 and TRBJ2-3; D perhaps matches TRBD1 (5 bases). This CDR3 region has 13 residues. V was shortened by 4 bases and J by 1 base, with 5 bases between the two germline ends. Germline CDR1 is KGHDR and CDR2 is SFDVKD.

The rearrangement uses TRBV14 and TRBJ2-5; perhaps TRBD1 as D (6 bases). V gave up 0 bases and J gave up 4 bases, with 15 bases separating them. CDR3 length: 16 amino acids. Germline CDR1 and CDR2: SGHDN and FVKESK. CDR3 bases: TGTGCCAGCAGCCAAGATTGGGGGCAGTATGGAGAGACCCAGTACTTC. Its protein is CASSQDWGQYGETQYF.

The genes are TRBV2 and TRBJ1-1; TRBD1 is a possible D gene (5 bases). The V gene's germline CDR1 is SNHLY and CDR2 FYNNEI. CDR3 length: 15 amino acids. The V gene lost 6 bases and the J gene lost 2 bases, with 16 bases spanning the gap. CDR3 protein: CASSRDALLNTEAFF. DNA for the CDR3: TGTGCCAGCAGCAGGGACGCCCTCCTTAACACTGAAGCTTTCTTT.

The rearrangement uses TRBV2 and TRBJ1-5; no clear D. V dropped 3 bases and J dropped 11 bases, with 11 bases sitting between them. Germline CDR1 SNHLY, CDR2 FYNNEI. This CDR3 has 12 amino acids. Here the CDR3 DNA reads TGTGCCAGCAGTGAGGCCAGTAGGACCCAGCATTTT. Protein sequence: CASSEASRTQHF.

J is TRBJ1-2 and V is TRBV4-3; maybe TRBD1 (5 bases). The CDR3 consists of 16 residues. Germline lookup yields CDR1 LGHNA and CDR2 YSLEER. With 0 bases removed from V and 3 bases from J, the gap between germline ends came to 14 bases. The CDR3 DNA sequence: TGCGCCAGCAGCCAAGAAAGGGGTGGGGGGTACTATGGCTACACCTTC. It translates to CASSQERGGGYYGYTF.

This chain joins TRBV11-2 and TRBJ1-3; possibly TRBD1 for D (6 bases). CDR3 length: 15 residues. Germline V gene data show CDR1 as SGHAT and CDR2 as FQNNGV. Trimming cost V 3 bases and J 4 bases, with 13 bases left between them. In DNA form, the CDR3 reads TGTGCCAGCAGCTTCCCCGGGGGCTCAGGAAACACCATATATTTT. Translated: CASSFPGGSGNTIYF.